This TCR beta chain derives from a study of CD4+ T cells in melanoma. Study conclusions and caveats: Neoantigen-specific CD4+ T cells in melanoma reportedly had diverse differentiation states. CD8+ T cell, macrophage and B cell function reportedly correlated with neoantigen-specific CD4+ T cells.

Note on this clone: As yet, its antigen is unknown.

Trimming at V came to 5 bases and at J to 5 bases, leaving 6 bases not matched to a gene. This CDR3 is 16 amino acids long. The V gene's germline CDR1 is SGHAT and CDR2 FQNNGV. Assay: immunoSEQ multiplex PCR; the TCRdb copy retains only in-frame clones and omits some. This table has about 14,000 clones, approximately 73% appearing once. This chain links TRBV11-2 with TRBJ2-3, with 14 bases lining up with TRBD2. The sequence derives from a human donor with melanoma. The sample comprised cells from a culture (not recorded whether cultured in vitro). CDR3 region: CASSPTTSGGGDTQYF. The CDR3 bases are TGTGCCAGCAGCCCCACGACTAGCGGGGGGGGAGATACGCAGTATTTT.